This TCR beta chain was recovered during a study of vaccination effects on CD4 cells after COVID-19. Study results and limitations: Whether induced by infection or by vaccine, clones showed marked clonal contraction late after vaccination.

The culture ran for 10 days before CD4+ T cells were isolated. Vaccine recipients lacked prior SARS-CoV-2 infection and had negative nucleocapsid antibodies. Half-medium changes using IL-2 medium occurred on days 3 and 7. The V and J ends lost 0 bases and 10 bases respectively, with 13 bases between them. CDR1 is SGHNT, CDR2 YYREEE, per germline (reference sequence). This CDR3 has 13 residues. In this sample, this clone turned up a few times. Its antigen is as yet unknown. The assay was immunoSEQ multiplex PCR, and TCRdb's table has in-frame clones only and misses some. The sample shows about 30,000 clones, 65% of them seen only once.

The receptor comes from a human donor who received a COVID-19 vaccine. The sequenced sample was CD4+ T cells from PBMCs cultured without peptide, obtained before COVID-19 vaccination. This chain links TRBV5-4 with TRBJ1-1; no definite D call. The chain's CDR3 is CASSLDGGRGAFF. The CDR3 DNA reads as TGTGCCAGCAGCTTGGATGGTGGGAGAGGAGCTTTCTTT.